The 4 T cell receptor beta chains below were found in one sample sequenced in a study of Ad26.COV2.S vaccination and SARS-CoV-2 variants (dated by TCRdb to the early 2020s). The treatment or condition label, read with the paper, signifies: 19 received Ad26.COV2.S at low or high dose, single or two shots; 5 received placebo; per-sample allocation not given. For vaccine and placebo recipients, the sequenced repertoires came from samples collected on day 63 after the first injection. Library preparation was by the immunoSEQ multiplex PCR assay. The source is immuneACCESS, and TCRdb retained only in-frame sequences with V and J called. Part of the clones is not carried over; for the studies checked, unresolved V genes explain less than half of this, and the remainder is unexplained. Present in this sample are about 320,000 clones, about nine tenths of which were seen just once. Together, the top ten hold 4.5% to 7% of the sample.

The sample was peripheral blood, taken in a trial of Ad26.COV2.S vaccine versus placebo. These receptors originate from a person between 18 and 65 years old who received the Ad26.COV2.S COVID-19 vaccine or a placebo.

This clone showed up just once. This chain uses TRBV7-3 with TRBJ2-3; D is uncertain. Trimming removed 4 bases at V and 0 bases at J, with 5 bases between. The CDR3 is 13 amino acids. Germline V lookup: CDR1 SGHTA, CDR2 FQGTGA. CDR3: CASSSPSTDTQYF. CDR3 in DNA: TGTGCCAGCAGCTCCCCTAGCACAGATACGCAGTATTTT.

The chain recombines TRBV5-1 with TRBJ2-1; D uncertain. Looked up from germline, CDR1 is SGHRS and CDR2 is YFSETQ. The CDR3 has 15 amino acids. The V end lost 6 bases, the J end lost 2 bases, and 15 bases lay between the germline ends. CDR3 nucleotide sequence: TGCGCCAGCAACACCCATCCCAAAACCTACAATGAGCAGTTCTTC. This codes for CASNTHPKTYNEQFF.

A single count supports this clone. The chain links TRBV19 to TRBJ1-3; no clear D gene. This CDR3 contains 17 residues. Germline V gene data show CDR1 as LNHDA and CDR2 as SQIVND (reference sequence). The V gene lost 2 bases and the J gene lost 0 bases, with 14 bases spanning the gap. The CDR3 loop reads CASSIIYGGYSGNTIYF. The CDR3 nucleotides are TGTGCCAGTAGTATAATATATGGCGGTTACTCTGGAAACACCATATATTTT.

The chain uses TRBV6-2 or TRBV6-3 and TRBJ2-5; TRBD1 aligns across 7 bases. This CDR3 has 15 amino acids. Germline V gene sequence: CDR1 MNHEY, CDR2 SVGEGT. The trim removed 5 bases at V and 2 bases at J, leaving 8 bases unmatched. CDR3 in amino acids: CASSPGQSVQETQYF. The CDR3 region has the DNA TGTGCCAGCAGTCCGGGACAGTCAGTACAAGAGACCCAGTACTTC.